This T cell receptor (beta chain) was documented in a study of cytomegalovirus exposure and HLA in healthy donors. In the study overall: The same platform was used for the roughly 110 validation repertoires as for the approximately 720 first-cohort repertoires, as reported in a later analysis.

Remarks on this clone: Its antigen is not known.

Whole-study results and caveats: In vitro assays verified that three CMV-associated chains recognized CMV antigens specifically. There were around 160 TCR beta chains listed as cytomegalovirus-associated. According to a subsequent analysis, TCR clusters from the first cohort were inclined to appear together in the 120 validation repertoires.

Clones were sequenced by immunoSEQ multiplex PCR, and TCRdb holds only the in-frame ones, with some missing. The sample has around 170,000 clones; about 85% are singletons. CDR3 size: 16 residues. Germline V CDR1 and CDR2: SEHNR, FQNEAQ (reference sequence). The J segment lost 7 bases and the V segment lost 5 bases, leaving 9 bases of the junction unmatched. Sample: PBMCs. This TCR derives from a man younger than 35 in good health and CMV-seropositive. This rearrangement joins TRBV7-9 to TRBJ2-2; 11 nucleotides match TRBD1. The CDR3 DNA is TGTGCCAGCAGCCCCCCGGGACAGGGGGAAGGCGGGGAGCTGTTTTTT. Protein: CASSPPGQGEGGELFF. The whole variable domain, filled in from reference TRBV7-9 and TRBJ2-2, reads DTGVSQNPRHKITKRGQNVTFRCDPISEHNRLYWYRQTLGQGPEFLTYFQNEAQLEKSRLLSDRFSAERPKGSFSTLEIQRTEQGDSAMYLCASSPPGQGEGGELFFGEGSRLTVL.